This T cell receptor (beta chain) was observed in a study of T cells in Graves' hyperthyroidism and ophthalmopathy. Amplified TCR beta CDR3 regions came from RNA transcripts. The HTBI primer set drove a first-round RT-PCR of the TCR CDR3. TCRdb analysed the multiplex PCR reads with MiXCR anew, one entry per CDR3 protein. The sample shows fewer than 650,000 distinct CDR3 sequences, under 15% of them seen only once. This clonotype showed up many times. Deletions cut 7 bases from V and 4 bases from J, with 19 bases between. The germline V gene has CDR1 LNHDA and CDR2 SQIVND (reference sequence). The length of the CDR3 is 15 residues.

The chain employs TRBV19 and TRBJ1-1; D might be TRBD1 (6 bases). Source material: blood. The receptor was derived from a woman aged 40 to 55 with Graves' ophthalmopathy. The CDR3 spells CASTPPVPRGTEAFF. CDR3 nucleotide sequence: TGTGCCAGTACCCCTCCTGTCCCCAGGGGCACTGAAGCTTTCTTT.